This record looks at one TCR beta chain sequence and its context. This entry is derived from a study of blood T cell repertoires in COVID-19. Study in general: PBMCs, B-cell-depleted T cells, or T cells were the source of the cDNA or gDNA that made up the material.

Produced via immunoSEQ multiplex PCR; TCRdb's table is partial and in-frame only. The sample yields about 83,000 clones, around 88% seen once. Germline V CDR1 and CDR2: DFQATT, SNEGSKA (reference sequence). Trimming removed 3 bases from V and 5 bases from J; junction bases left unmatched: 9. This CDR3 region has 14 residues. Sequences were obtained from peripheral blood. The receptor was derived from a man between 45 and 60 years old with active COVID-19. The chain employs TRBV20-1 and TRBJ2-5, with 7 bases that match TRBD2. The DNA of the CDR3 is TGCAGTGCTAGTTCCAGCGGGGCCTACGAGACCCAGTACTTC. Translated, it gives CSASSSGAYETQYF.